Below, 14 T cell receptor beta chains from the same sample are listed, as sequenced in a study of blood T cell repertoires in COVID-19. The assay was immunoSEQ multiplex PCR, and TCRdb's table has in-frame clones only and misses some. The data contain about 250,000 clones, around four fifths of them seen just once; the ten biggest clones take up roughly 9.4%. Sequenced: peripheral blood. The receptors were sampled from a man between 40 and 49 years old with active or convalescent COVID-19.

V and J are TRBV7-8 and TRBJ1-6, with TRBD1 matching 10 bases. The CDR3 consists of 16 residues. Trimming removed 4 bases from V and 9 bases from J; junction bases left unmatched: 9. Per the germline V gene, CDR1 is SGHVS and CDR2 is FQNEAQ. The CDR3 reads CASSSSGQGKVSPLHF. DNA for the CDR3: TGTGCCAGCAGCTCCTCGGGACAGGGGAAGGTTTCACCCCTCCACTTT.

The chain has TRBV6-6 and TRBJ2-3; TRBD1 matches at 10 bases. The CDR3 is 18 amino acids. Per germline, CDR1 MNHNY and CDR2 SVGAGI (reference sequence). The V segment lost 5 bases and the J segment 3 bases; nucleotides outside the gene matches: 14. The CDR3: CASSPRTPGQGSTDTQYF. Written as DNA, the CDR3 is TGTGCCAGCAGTCCGCGGACTCCGGGACAGGGGTCAACAGATACGCAGTATTTT.

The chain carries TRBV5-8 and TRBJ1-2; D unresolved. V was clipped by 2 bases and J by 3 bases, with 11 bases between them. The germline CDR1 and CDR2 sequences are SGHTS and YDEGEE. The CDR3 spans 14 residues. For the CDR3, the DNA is TGTGCCAGCAGCTTATTAGCAGCCGACTATGGCTACACCTTC. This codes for CASSLLAADYGYTF.

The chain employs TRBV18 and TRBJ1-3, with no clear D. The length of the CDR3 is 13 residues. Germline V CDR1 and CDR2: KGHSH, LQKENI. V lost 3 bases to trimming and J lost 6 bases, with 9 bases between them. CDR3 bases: TGTGCCAGCTCACCCCAGGCCGAAAACACCATATATTTT. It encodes CASSPQAENTIYF.

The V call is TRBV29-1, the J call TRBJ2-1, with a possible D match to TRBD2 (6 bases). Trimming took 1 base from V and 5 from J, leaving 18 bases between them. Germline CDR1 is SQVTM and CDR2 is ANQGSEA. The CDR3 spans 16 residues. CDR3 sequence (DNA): TGCAGCGTTGAAGGTATTGTATTAGCGGAACACAATGAGCAGTTCTTC. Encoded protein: CSVEGIVLAEHNEQFF.

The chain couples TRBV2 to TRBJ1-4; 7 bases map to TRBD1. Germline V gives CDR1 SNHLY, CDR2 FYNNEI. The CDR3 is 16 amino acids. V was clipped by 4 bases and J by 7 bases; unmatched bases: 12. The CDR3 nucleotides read TGTGCCAGCAGTGTGGACAGGCCCCCGAGGAGTGAAAAACTGTTTTTT. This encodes CASSVDRPPRSEKLFF.

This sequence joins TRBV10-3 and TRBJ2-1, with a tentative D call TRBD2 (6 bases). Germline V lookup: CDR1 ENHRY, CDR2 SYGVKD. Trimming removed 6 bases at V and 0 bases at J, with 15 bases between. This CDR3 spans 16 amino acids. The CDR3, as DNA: TGTGCCATCAGGCCATCGAACGGGGGCTCCTACAATGAGCAGTTCTTC. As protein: CAIRPSNGGSYNEQFF.

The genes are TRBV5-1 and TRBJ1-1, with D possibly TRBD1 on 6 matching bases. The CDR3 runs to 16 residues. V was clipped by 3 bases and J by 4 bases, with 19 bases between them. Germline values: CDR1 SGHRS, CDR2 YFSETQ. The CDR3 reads CASSSALQGDPTEAFF. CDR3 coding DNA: TGCGCCAGCAGCTCGGCCCTACAGGGAGACCCCACTGAAGCTTTCTTT.

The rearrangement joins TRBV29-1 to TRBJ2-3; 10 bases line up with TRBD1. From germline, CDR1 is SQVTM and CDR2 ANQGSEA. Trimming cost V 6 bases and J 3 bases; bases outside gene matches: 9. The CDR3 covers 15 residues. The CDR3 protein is CSVESDRGKTDTQYF. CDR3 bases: TGCAGCGTCGAATCGGACAGGGGGAAGACAGATACGCAGTATTTT.

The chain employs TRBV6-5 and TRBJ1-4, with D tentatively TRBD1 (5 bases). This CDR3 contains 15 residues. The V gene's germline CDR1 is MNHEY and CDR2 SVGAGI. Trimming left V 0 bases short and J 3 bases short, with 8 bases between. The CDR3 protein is CASSYSRGANEKLFF. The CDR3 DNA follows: TGTGCCAGCAGTTACTCGCGGGGGGCTAATGAAAAACTGTTTTTT.

CDR3 loop: CAINRKGQGSYNEQFF. The DNA for the CDR3 is TGTGCCATCAATCGAAAGGGACAGGGGAGTTACAATGAGCAGTTCTTC. The gene calls are TRBV10-3 and TRBJ2-1, with 10 bases identical to TRBD1. This CDR3 is 16 amino acids long. The V gene end was trimmed by 7 bases and the J gene end by 4 bases; junction bases not matched to a gene: 10. The V gene's germline CDR1 is ENHRY and CDR2 SYGVKD.

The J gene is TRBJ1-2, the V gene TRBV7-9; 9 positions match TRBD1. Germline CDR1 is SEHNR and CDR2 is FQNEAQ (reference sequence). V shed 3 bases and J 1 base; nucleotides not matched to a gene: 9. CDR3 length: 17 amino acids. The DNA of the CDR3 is TGTGCCAGCAGCTTCGGCGGTGGGACAGGGATTAACTATGGCTACACCTTC. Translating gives CASSFGGGTGINYGYTF.

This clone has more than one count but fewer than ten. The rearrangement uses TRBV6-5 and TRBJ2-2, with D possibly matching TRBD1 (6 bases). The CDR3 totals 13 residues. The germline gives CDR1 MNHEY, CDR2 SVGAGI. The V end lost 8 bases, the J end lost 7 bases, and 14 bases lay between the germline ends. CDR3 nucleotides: TGTGCCAGCCCCAGGGGAGAGGACGGGGAGCTGTTTTTT. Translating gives CASPRGEDGELFF.

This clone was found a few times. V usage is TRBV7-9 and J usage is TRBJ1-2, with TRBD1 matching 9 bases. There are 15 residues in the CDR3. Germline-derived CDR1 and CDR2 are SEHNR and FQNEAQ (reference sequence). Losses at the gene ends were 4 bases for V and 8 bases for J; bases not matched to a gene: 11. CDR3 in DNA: TGTGCCAGCAGCTCAGAACTACAGGGGGCAAAAGGCTACACCTTC. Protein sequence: CASSSELQGAKGYTF.